Presented here are 19 T cell receptor beta chains from one specimen sequenced in a study of shared clonotypes between healthy human individuals. Some clones are missing from TCRdb's copy, which holds only in-frame ones; the method was immunoSEQ multiplex PCR. Of fewer than 3 million clones in the sample, around 90% were seen once. The sequenced material came from naive CD4+ T cells from PBMCs. Described subset: CD45RA+ positively selected. The origin of the receptors is a man aged 18 to 29 in good health. Some clones in this sample may be carry-over from other donors' samples.

The chain links TRBV7-3 to TRBJ2-2; D call uncertain. The CDR3 is made up of 18 amino acids. The germline V gene encodes CDR1 SGHTA and CDR2 FQGTGA. Between the trimmed V and J ends, which lost 1 base and 0 bases, there was a span of 15 bases. The DNA for the CDR3 is TGTGCCAGCAGCTTAATCCCTTCGGTAGTCCCGAACACCGGGGAGCTGTTTTTT. Protein product: CASSLIPSVVPNTGELFF.

The chain recombines TRBV7-8 with TRBJ2-7, with D tentatively TRBD2 (6 bases). Per the germline V gene, CDR1 is SGHVS and CDR2 is FQNEAQ. This CDR3 contains 17 residues. With 1 base removed from V and 0 bases from J, the gap between germline ends came to 16 bases. The CDR3 nucleotides read TGTGCCAGCAGCTTAGTCGTGTCGGGGGTGAGCTCCTACGAGCAGTACTTC. It translates to CASSLVVSGVSSYEQYF.

The chain uses TRBV16 and TRBJ2-1; 7 bases line up with TRBD2. CDR3 size: 18 residues. CDR1 KGHSY and CDR2 FQNENV come from the germline V gene. V lost 4 bases to trimming and J lost 0 bases; unmatched junction nucleotides: 12. Written as DNA, the CDR3 is TGTGCCAGCAGCCTTTATTGGGCGGGAGTTACCTCCTACAATGAGCAGTTCTTC. It is translated as CASSLYWAGVTSYNEQFF.

This rearrangement joins TRBV6-6 to TRBJ2-7; weak D call: TRBD2 (5 bases). Deletions cut 4 bases from V and 2 bases from J, with 9 bases between. CDR1 and CDR2 (germline): MNHNY, SVGAGI (reference sequence). The CDR3 totals 13 residues. CDR3 bases: TGTGCCAGCAGTTTAGACTACACCTACGAGCAGTACTTC. It codes for CASSLDYTYEQYF.

In its sample, this clone was seen once. The chain uses TRBV5-6 and TRBJ2-1, with 11 bases lining up with TRBD2. The V and J ends lost 4 bases and 7 bases, in that order; junction bases with no gene match: 4. The V gene's germline CDR1 is SGHDT and CDR2 YYEEEE. The CDR3 extends over 14 amino acids. The CDR3 DNA is TGTGCCAGCAGCGCCCGGACTAGCGGGAATGAGCAGTTCTTC. It is translated as CASSARTSGNEQFF.

As to this clone: This specimen includes other DNA sequences encoding the same CDR3. V is TRBV28 and J is TRBJ2-3; D is unresolved. Trimming left V 3 bases short and J 4 bases short, with 8 bases between. CDR3 size: 13 residues. Germline lookup yields CDR1 MDHEN and CDR2 SYDVKM. The CDR3 loop is CASSLGSPDTQYF. CDR3 in DNA: TGTGCCAGCAGTTTGGGTTCCCCAGATACGCAGTATTTT.

This chain connects TRBV28 to TRBJ1-1; D is possibly TRBD1 (6 bases). Germline V gene sequence: CDR1 MDHEN, CDR2 SYDVKM. This CDR3 has 14 residues. The V and J ends lost 6 bases and 5 bases respectively, with 16 bases between them. CDR3 amino acids: CASSHYRVGTEAFF. In DNA, the CDR3 is TGTGCCAGCAGCCACTACAGGGTTGGTACTGAAGCTTTCTTT.

As for this clone: Other DNA sequences in this specimen translate into the identical CDR3. The CDR3 loop is CASRGETQYF. The CDR3 DNA sequence: TGTGCCAGCAGAGGGGAGACCCAGTACTTC. The chain carries TRBV28 and TRBJ2-5; D is undetermined. CDR3 length: 10 residues. Deletions cut 6 bases from V and 5 bases from J, with 4 bases between. The germline V gene has CDR1 MDHEN and CDR2 SYDVKM. The whole variable domain, filled in from reference TRBV28 and TRBJ2-5, reads DVKVTQSSRYLVKRTGEKVFLECVQDMDHENMFWYRQDPGLGLRLIYFSYDVKMKEKGDIPEGYSVSREKKERFSLILESASTNQTSMYLCASRGETQYFGPGTRLLVL.

The CDR3 reads CASSWTGGTDTQYF. The CDR3 nucleotides read TGTGCCAGCAGCTGGACAGGTGGCACAGATACGCAGTATTTT. J is TRBJ2-3 and V is TRBV11-3; 7 positions agree with TRBD1. Germline V gene lookup returns CDR1 SGHNT and CDR2 YENEEA. The CDR3 is 14 amino acids. Unmatched junction bases numbered 2, after V lost 4 bases and J lost 1 base.

The V gene is TRBV27, the J gene TRBJ2-1, with TRBD2 matching over 7 bases. Germline assignment: CDR1 MNHEY and CDR2 SMNVEV (reference sequence). The CDR3 totals 16 residues. J gave up 1 base and V 3 bases, and 6 bases lay outside the gene matches. CDR3 DNA: TGTGCCAGCAGTTTCTATACTAGCGCATCCTACAATGAGCAGTTCTTC. Residues: CASSFYTSASYNEQFF.

The J gene is TRBJ2-4, the V gene TRBV19; a possible D gene is TRBD1 (5 bases). The V gene lost 6 bases and the J gene lost 0 bases, with 9 bases spanning the gap. Germline V gives CDR1 LNHDA, CDR2 SQIVND (reference sequence). This CDR3 comprises 14 residues. CDR3 sequence (DNA): TGTGCCAGTAGGGGTCAGGGAGCCAAAAACATTCAGTACTTC. This encodes CASRGQGAKNIQYF.

The gene calls are TRBV6-1 and TRBJ2-5; no clear D gene. CDR3 size: 15 residues. The germline gives CDR1 MNHNS, CDR2 SASEGT. V was pared by 2 bases and J by 5 bases, with 15 bases between. CDR3 sequence reads: CASSEQVGFGETQYF. The CDR3 coding sequence is TGTGCCAGCAGTGAACAAGTAGGGTTTGGCGAGACCCAGTACTTC.

The V call is TRBV7-6, the J call TRBJ1-1; D is possibly TRBD1 (6 bases). V gave up 7 bases and J gave up 8 bases, with 17 bases separating them. The CDR3 is made up of 13 amino acids. Germline CDR1 reads SGHVS; CDR2 reads FNYEAQ. The CDR3 DNA reads as TGTGCCAGCACCCTTTATCCGGGGACAGAAGCTTTCTTT. Amino acids: CASTLYPGTEAFF.

This clone was recorded once. At one end, the junction sequence differs from germline, possibly due to a read error. This chain connects TRBV5-1 to TRBJ2-7; no definite D call. The CDR3 is made up of 14 amino acids. Germline V gene sequence: CDR1 SGHRS, CDR2 YFSETQ. The CDR3 DNA reads TGCGCCAGCAGCTTGGAGTCCCTCTCCCACGAGCAGTACTTC. Its translation: CASSLESLSHEQYF.

This clone was found a few times. The gene calls are TRBV29-1 and TRBJ1-1, with 8 bases that match TRBD1. The trim removed 7 bases at V and 3 bases at J, leaving 13 bases unmatched. The CDR3 runs 15 residues. Germline CDR1 SQVTM, CDR2 ANQGSEA. CDR3 amino acids: CSATGGDRSDTEAFF. The CDR3 nucleotides read TGCAGCGCCACTGGGGGGGACAGGTCCGACACTGAAGCTTTCTTT.

J is TRBJ2-1 and V is TRBV27; 11 bases agree with TRBD2. The CDR3 runs 20 residues. The trim removed 2 bases at V and 1 base at J, leaving 13 bases unmatched. Germline V gene lookup returns CDR1 MNHEY and CDR2 SMNVEV (reference sequence). CDR3 amino acids: CASSLRFRLAGRGSYNEQFF. CDR3 in DNA: TGTGCCAGCAGTTTAAGGTTTCGACTAGCGGGACGAGGGTCCTACAATGAGCAGTTCTTC.

The chain has TRBV28 and TRBJ1-1; D is undetermined. The CDR3 consists of 14 residues. Trimming removed 2 bases at V and 5 bases at J, with 12 bases between. The germline CDR1 and CDR2 sequences are MDHEN and SYDVKM. The CDR3, as DNA: TGTGCCAGCAGTTTAGGTAGCCGAGGAACTGAAGCTTTCTTT. Protein: CASSLGSRGTEAFF.

Concerning this clone: The sample carries other DNA sequences with the same CDR3. The chain couples TRBV18 to TRBJ1-1; the D is unclear. V shed 3 bases and J shed 1 base, with 6 bases lying between them. This CDR3 is built from 13 residues. Germline V CDR1 and CDR2: KGHSH, LQKENI. The CDR3 DNA is TGTGCCAGCTCACCGCACAAGAACACTGAAGCTTTCTTT. Residues: CASSPHKNTEAFF.

This chain joins TRBV4-2 and TRBJ2-7; 10 nucleotides agree with TRBD2. The V and J ends lost 0 bases and 2 bases, in that order; junction bases with no gene match: 4. The CDR3 runs 16 residues. CDR1 and CDR2 from the germline V gene are LGHNA and YNFKEQ. The CDR3 coding sequence is TGTGCCAGCAGCCAAGATACAAGCGGGAGGGCCTACGAGCAGTACTTC. Its translation is CASSQDTSGRAYEQYF.